The TCR gamma chain under discussion was sequenced for a study of gamma-delta chains in newborns, infants, children. Study-level information: Microbial exposure reportedly drives polyclonal innate γδ T cell expansion after birth.

TCRdb called clones anew from the reads with CATT. The sample records 3,000 to 4,000 gamma-chain clones, roughly two thirds being singletons. Germline CDR1 and CDR2: GITISATS and ISYDGTV (reference sequence). The CDR3 runs to 16 residues. Trimming at V came to 2 bases and at J to 7 bases, leaving 5 bases not matched to a gene. The rearrangement uses TRGV9 and TRGJP. TCRdb carries no J gene annotation; the J gene was assigned here by matching the DNA with germline. The material sequenced was blood. The clonotype was recovered from a child who was a newborn, infant or young child, either healthy, febrile or measles-vaccinated (not recorded which). The CDR3 reads CALWEERELGKKIKVF. Written as DNA, the CDR3 is TGTGCCTTGTGGGAGGAGCGCGAGTTGGGCAAAAAAATCAAGGTATTT.